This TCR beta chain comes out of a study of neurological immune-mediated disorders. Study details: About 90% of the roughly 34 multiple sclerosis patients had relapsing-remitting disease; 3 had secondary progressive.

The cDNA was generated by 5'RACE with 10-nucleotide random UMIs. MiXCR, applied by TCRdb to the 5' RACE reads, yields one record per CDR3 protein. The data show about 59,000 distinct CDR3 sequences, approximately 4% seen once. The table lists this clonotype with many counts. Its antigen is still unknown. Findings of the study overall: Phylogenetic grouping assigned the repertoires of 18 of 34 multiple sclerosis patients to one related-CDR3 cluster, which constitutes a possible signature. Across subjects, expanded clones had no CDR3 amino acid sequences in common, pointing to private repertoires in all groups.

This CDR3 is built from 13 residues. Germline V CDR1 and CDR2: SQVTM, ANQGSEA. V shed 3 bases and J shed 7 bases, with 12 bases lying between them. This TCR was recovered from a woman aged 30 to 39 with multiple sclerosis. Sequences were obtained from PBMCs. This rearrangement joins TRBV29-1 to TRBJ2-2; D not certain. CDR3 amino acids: CSVDPLGVGELFF. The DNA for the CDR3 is TGCAGCGTTGATCCCCTAGGTGTCGGGGAGCTGTTTTTT.